This T cell receptor beta chain was recovered during a study of blood T cell repertoires in COVID-19. Study overall: Whether acute or convalescent, the COVID-19 samples came from the United States, Italy and Spain. PBMCs, B-cell-depleted T cells, or T cells provided the cDNA or gDNA that made up the material.

V lost 3 bases, J lost 3 bases, and 17 bases lay in between. The CDR3 is 16 amino acids. Germline V gene data show CDR1 as KGHSH and CDR2 as LQKENI. Only one count was recorded for this clone. In the authors' workflow: Quantification of nucleated cells was approximated via reference gene primer amplification. The protocol was immunoSEQ multiplex PCR, while the TCRdb copy is restricted to in-frame clones and leaves out a portion. V and J calls plus clone size are reproduced from that table; the DNA served to infer D and trimming. Among more than 100,000 clones, more than 80% were seen once, and the ten largest hold 3.5%.

The sequenced sample consisted of peripheral blood. The V gene is TRBV18, the J gene TRBJ1-1; D is unclear. This clonotype originated in a woman aged 60-70 years with acute or convalescent COVID-19. The CDR3 DNA follows: TGTGCCAGCTCACCCCTCGAGAGGGTTGGTGACACTGAAGCTTTCTTT. This gives the protein CASSPLERVGDTEAFF.